Listed below are T cell receptor beta chains from one sample, sequenced in a study of shared clonotypes between healthy human individuals. Libraries were prepared by immunoSEQ multiplex PCR; TCRdb keeps only in-frame clonotypes and omits some of them. The data hold about 700,000 clones, with 92% observed a single time. The sample was naive CD8+ T cells sorted from blood. The receptors originated from a young man in good health. The CDR3 runs from the conserved cysteine through the conserved F or W. A D gene is named only where the DNA matches it firmly. Expanded clones get a size class; other rows say once, few or many, or leave the size out.

d_gene	abundance	v_gene	j_gene	CDR3aa	CDR3nt
-	-	TRBV7-2	TRBJ2-3	CASSLAPTDTQYF	TGTGCCAGCAGCTTAGCGCCAACAGATACGCAGTATTTT
TRBD1	few	TRBV5-4	TRBJ2-5	CASSVDRGRGKTQYF	TGTGCCAGCAGCGTGGACAGGGGGCGCGGAAAGACCCAGTACTTC
-	-	TRBV28	TRBJ2-1	CASTFQGDNEQFF	TGTGCCAGCACCTTTCAGGGAGACAATGAGCAGTTCTTC
TRBD2	-	TRBV5-1	TRBJ2-7	CASSSSGTSESGSYEQYF	TGCGCCAGCAGCTCGTCCGGGACTAGCGAGAGTGGGTCCTACGAGCAGTACTTC
TRBD2	-	TRBV28	TRBJ2-7	CASSSPLAGSYEQYF	TGTGCCAGCAGTTCCCCCCTAGCGGGATCCTACGAGCAGTACTTC
TRBD1	-	TRBV6-5	TRBJ2-7	CASSGQGASFYEQYF	TGTGCCAGCAGTGGACAGGGGGCTTCATTCTACGAGCAGTACTTC
TRBD2	once	TRBV5-4	TRBJ2-7	CASSPSGLAVSYEQYF	TGTGCCAGCAGCCCCTCGGGGCTAGCGGTAAGCTACGAGCAGTACTTC
-	few	TRBV28	TRBJ2-3	CASKDSAGDTDTQYF	TGTGCCAGCAAGGACAGCGCAGGGGACACAGATACGCAGTATTTT
TRBD2	-	TRBV7-1	TRBJ2-4	CASSLMAGEAKNIQYF	TGTGCCAGCAGCTTAATGGCGGGGGAGGCCAAAAACATTCAGTACTTC
-	-	TRBV27	TRBJ1-1	CASSLLSGNTEAFF	TGTGCCAGCAGTTTACTGTCGGGGAACACTGAAGCTTTCTTT
-	-	TRBV5-1	TRBJ2-1	CASSPLGTHDEPTYNEQFF	TGCGCCAGCAGCCCCCTCGGGACCCACGACGAGCCGACCTACAATGAGCAGTTCTTC
-	-	TRBV5-6	TRBJ1-1	CASSFKVKNTEAFF	TGTGCCAGCAGCTTCAAAGTCAAGAACACTGAAGCTTTCTTT
TRBD1	-	TRBV28	TRBJ2-5	CASSLSDRGETQYF	TGTGCCAGCAGTTTATCCGACAGGGGAGAGACCCAGTACTTC
-	-	TRBV6-1	TRBJ2-1	CASSEYPPHDYNEQFF	TGTGCCAGCAGTGAATACCCACCCCACGATTACAATGAGCAGTTCTTC
-	few	TRBV28	TRBJ1-1	CASTSLNTEAFF	TGTGCCAGCACCTCTTTGAACACTGAAGCTTTCTTT
-	-	TRBV7-9	TRBJ2-1	CASRNLDAYNEQFF	TGTGCCAGCAGGAATCTAGATGCCTACAATGAGCAGTTCTTC
TRBD1	-	TRBV30	TRBJ2-7	CAWSVGTGGQEYF	TGTGCCTGGAGTGTTGGGACAGGGGGACAGGAGTACTTC
-	-	TRBV5-1	TRBJ1-2	CASSFRSSTQGYTF	TGCGCCAGCAGCTTCCGGTCGAGCACGCAAGGCTACACCTTC
-	-	TRBV7-9	TRBJ1-1	CASSYPEGTEAFF	TGTGCCAGCAGCTATCCTGAAGGAACTGAAGCTTTCTTT
TRBD1	-	TRBV4-2	TRBJ1-4	CASSQGDRGREKLFF	TGTGCCAGCAGCCAAGGGGACAGGGGGCGCGAAAAACTGTTTTTT
TRBD1	-	TRBV6-1	TRBJ1-1	CASEGQVNTEAFF	TGTGCCAGCGAGGGACAGGTGAACACTGAAGCTTTCTTT
-	-	TRBV15	TRBJ2-1	CATSLSSFEQFF	TGTGCCACCTCCTTATCCAGTTTCGAGCAGTTCTTC
TRBD2	-	TRBV9	TRBJ2-7	CASSVGSEGLVSSYEQYF	TGTGCCAGCAGCGTAGGATCAGAGGGACTAGTCAGCTCCTACGAGCAGTACTTC
-	-	TRBV7-8	TRBJ2-5	CASSLGTLGTQYF	TGTGCCAGCAGCTTAGGGACTCTGGGGACCCAGTACTTC
TRBD2	-	TRBV27	TRBJ2-3	CASSPGLASVTQYF	TGTGCCAGCAGTCCGGGACTAGCCTCGGTTACGCAGTATTTT
-	-	TRBV6-6	TRBJ2-7	CASSFEVHEQYF	TGTGCCAGCAGTTTCGAGGTCCACGAGCAGTACTTC
-	-	TRBV6-5	TRBJ1-5	CASSYLRQVDQPQHF	TGTGCCAGCAGTTATCTTCGACAGGTAGATCAGCCCCAGCATTTT
TRBD1	once	TRBV27	TRBJ1-5	CASSSGQGSQPQHF	TGTGCCAGCAGCTCGGGACAGGGAAGCCAGCCCCAGCATTTT
-	-	TRBV5-1	TRBJ2-3	CASSSTLVQLSTDTQYF	TGCGCCAGCAGCTCTACGCTCGTGCAGCTGAGCACAGATACGCAGTATTTT
TRBD1	-	TRBV7-9	TRBJ2-5	CASSSAFDRDRDKQETQYF	TGTGCCAGCAGCTCGGCTTTTGACCGGGACAGGGACAAACAAGAGACCCAGTACTTC
TRBD2	-	TRBV4-1	TRBJ2-7	CASSHTSGSGYEQYF	TGCGCCAGCAGCCATACTAGCGGGAGTGGATACGAGCAGTACTTC
-	-	TRBV27	TRBJ2-1	CASSGAVNEQFF	TGTGCCAGCAGTGGAGCGGTCAATGAGCAGTTCTTC
TRBD2	-	TRBV27	TRBJ2-7	CASSPIGGGYEQYF	TGTGCCAGCAGTCCGATTGGCGGGGGCTACGAGCAGTACTTC
-	-	TRBV7-9	TRBJ2-5	CASSLGVDETQYF	TGTGCCAGCAGCTTAGGAGTAGACGAGACCCAGTACTTC
TRBD2	-	TRBV28	TRBJ2-1	CASNSRTSIPYNEQFF	TGTGCCAGCAATTCGAGGACTAGCATCCCCTACAATGAGCAGTTCTTC
TRBD2	-	TRBV5-1	TRBJ2-1	CASSPLCSGDEQFF	TGCGCCAGCAGCCCCCTGTGTAGCGGGGATGAGCAGTTCTTC
-	-	TRBV28	TRBJ1-1	CASSGREGSEAFF	TGTGCCAGCAGCGGCAGGGAAGGGTCTGAAGCTTTCTTT
-	-	TRBV7-9	TRBJ1-1	CASSPDNTEAFF	TGTGCCAGCAGCCCCGATAACACTGAAGCTTTCTTT
-	-	TRBV6-1	TRBJ1-2	CASSANTF	TGTGCCAGCAGTGCCAATACCTTC
TRBD1	-	TRBV5-1	TRBJ1-2	CASSFTGTGDHYGYTF	TGCGCCAGCAGCTTCACCGGGACAGGAGACCACTATGGCTACACCTTC
-	-	TRBV7-9	TRBJ1-3	CASSLPVRPGNTIYF	TGTGCCAGCAGCCTCCCCGTCCGTCCTGGAAACACCATATATTTT
-	-	TRBV15	TRBJ2-7	CATSRDADEQYF	TGTGCCACCAGCAGGGACGCCGACGAGCAGTACTTC